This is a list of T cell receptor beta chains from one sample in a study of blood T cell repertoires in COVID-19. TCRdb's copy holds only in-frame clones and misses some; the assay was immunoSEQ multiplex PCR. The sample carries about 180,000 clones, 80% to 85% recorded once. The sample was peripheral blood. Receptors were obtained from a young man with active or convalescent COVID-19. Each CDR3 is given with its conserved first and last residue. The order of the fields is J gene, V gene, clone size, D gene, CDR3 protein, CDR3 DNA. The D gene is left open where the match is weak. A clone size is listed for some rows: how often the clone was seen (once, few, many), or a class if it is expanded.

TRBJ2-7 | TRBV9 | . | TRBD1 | CASSVGPDRGKYEQYF | TGTGCCAGCAGCGTAGGCCCAGACAGGGGAAAATACGAGCAGTACTTC
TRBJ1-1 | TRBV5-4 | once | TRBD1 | CASSTGTGGLSTEAFF | TGTGCCAGCAGCACCGGGACAGGGGGGTTAAGCACTGAAGCTTTCTTT
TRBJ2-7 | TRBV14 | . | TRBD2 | CASSQASGMYEQYF | TGTGCCAGCAGCCAAGCCAGCGGGATGTACGAGCAGTACTTC
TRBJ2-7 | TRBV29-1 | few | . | CSVRYSGSEQYF | TGCAGCGTCCGTTATAGTGGTTCCGAGCAGTACTTC
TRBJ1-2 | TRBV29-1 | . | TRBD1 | CSVLRQGASGYGYTF | TGCAGCGTTTTAAGACAGGGGGCGTCGGGGTATGGCTACACCTTC
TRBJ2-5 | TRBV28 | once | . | CASRGGETQYF | TGTGCCAGCAGAGGCGGAGAGACCCAGTACTTC
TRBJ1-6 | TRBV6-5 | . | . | CASSYGNSPLHF | TGTGCCAGCAGTTACGGCAATTCACCCCTCCACTTT
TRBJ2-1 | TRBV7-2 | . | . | CASSFGQGNYNEQFF | TGTGCCAGCAGCTTCGGGCAGGGTAACTACAATGAGCAGTTCTTC
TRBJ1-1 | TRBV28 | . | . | CASSLARVAREAFF | TGTGCCAGCAGTTTAGCCCGAGTCGCGAGGGAAGCTTTCTTT
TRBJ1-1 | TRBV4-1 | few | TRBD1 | CASHAGTGVDEAFF | TGCGCCAGCCACGCGGGGACAGGGGTTGATGAAGCTTTCTTT
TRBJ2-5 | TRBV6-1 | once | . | CASSDGRAETQYF | TGTGCCAGCAGTGACGGCAGGGCAGAGACCCAGTACTTC
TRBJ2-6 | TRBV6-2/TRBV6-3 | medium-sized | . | CASSYSTGGANVLTF | TGTGCCAGCAGTTACTCGACAGGTGGGGCCAACGTCCTGACTTTC
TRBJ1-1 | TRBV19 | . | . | CASSDRVTEAFF | TGTGCCAGTAGTGACAGAGTAACTGAAGCTTTCTTT
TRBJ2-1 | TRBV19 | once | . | CASSRTLNEQFF | TGTGCCAGTAGCCGGACACTCAATGAGCAGTTCTTC
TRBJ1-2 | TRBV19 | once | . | CASSETATYGYTF | TGTGCCAGTAGCGAGACAGCGACCTATGGCTACACCTTC
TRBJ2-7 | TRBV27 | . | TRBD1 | CASSPGDRAYEQYF | TGTGCCAGCAGTCCGGGGGACAGGGCCTACGAGCAGTACTTC
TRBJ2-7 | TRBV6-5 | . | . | CASSFSQGLYEQYF | TGTGCCAGCAGTTTTTCGCAGGGACTCTACGAGCAGTACTTC
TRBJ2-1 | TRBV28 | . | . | CASSPTRDNNEQFF | TGTGCCAGCAGTCCGACCCGGGACAACAATGAGCAGTTCTTC
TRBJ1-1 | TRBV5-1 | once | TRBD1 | CASSPGQGESLAFF | TGCGCCAGCAGCCCTGGACAGGGGGAATCGTTAGCTTTCTTT
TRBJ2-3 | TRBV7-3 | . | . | CASSLTVADPDTQYF | TGTGCCAGCAGCTTAACGGTAGCGGACCCCGATACGCAGTATTTT
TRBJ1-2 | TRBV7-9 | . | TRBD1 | CASSAGTGEFGYTF | TGTGCCAGCAGCGCCGGGACAGGGGAGTTTGGCTACACCTTC
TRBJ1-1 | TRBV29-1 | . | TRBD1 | CSVAEGTAGGGAFF | TGCAGCGTCGCCGAGGGGACAGCCGGCGGTGGGGCTTTCTTT
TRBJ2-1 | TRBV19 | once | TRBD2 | CASSLGLAGGWEQFF | TGTGCCAGTAGTTTGGGACTAGCGGGAGGGTGGGAGCAGTTCTTC
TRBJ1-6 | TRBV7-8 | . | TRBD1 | CASSPGTDNSPLHF | TGTGCCAGCAGCCCTGGGACAGATAATTCACCCCTCCACTTT
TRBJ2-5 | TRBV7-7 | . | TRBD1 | CASSFGQGAWETQYF | TGTGCTAGCAGCTTCGGACAGGGGGCGTGGGAGACCCAGTACTTC
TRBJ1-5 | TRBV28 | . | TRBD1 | CASSLGAGGKGQPQHF | TGTGCCAGCAGTTTAGGGGCAGGGGGCAAGGGTCAGCCCCAGCATTTT
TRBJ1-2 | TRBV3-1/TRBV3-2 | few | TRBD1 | CASSQETGGFYGYTF | TGTGCCAGCAGCCAAGAAACAGGGGGCTTCTATGGCTACACCTTC
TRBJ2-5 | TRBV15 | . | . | CATSRAYKGGETQYF | TGTGCCACCAGCAGGGCCTACAAAGGAGGGGAGACCCAGTACTTC
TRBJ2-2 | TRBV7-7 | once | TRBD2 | CASSLQLAGVPGELFF | TGTGCTAGCAGCCTCCAACTAGCGGGAGTCCCCGGGGAGCTGTTTTTT
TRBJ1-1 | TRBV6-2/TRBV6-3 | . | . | CASSLRTVNTEAFF | TGTGCCAGCAGTTTGAGGACAGTGAACACTGAAGCTTTCTTT